The TCR beta chain under discussion was sequenced for a study of blood T cell repertoires in COVID-19 (dated by TCRdb to about 2020). Regarding the complete study: Samples from collaborators originated in the United States, Italy and Spain and spanned both the acute and convalescent phases of COVID-19. The material from the prospective study consisted of cDNA or gDNA derived from T cells, B-cell-depleted T cells, or PBMCs. Subjects who had been exposed to COVID-19, were actively infected with it, or had recovered from it provided the deeply sampled blood TCRbeta repertoires that made up the dataset. The repertoires were made available in a free public database intended to serve as a resource for research on the immune response to SARS-CoV-2. The samples were drawn from the first 160 participants of the ongoing ImmuneRACE study and from more than 1,000 subjects provided by 6 global collaborators. Nearly every sample came with metadata listing a de-identified subject ID, COVID-19 status, age in years and sex. HLA class I and class II types, where available, came from metadata supplied by the sample provider rather than from assay-based typing. General study outcomes and caveats: How much clinical and demographic metadata was included differed by source and by participant, and the metadata was provided uncurated.

TCRbeta CDR3 regions were amplified from genomic DNA using the immunoSEQ Assay, a bias-controlled multiplex PCR. From the authors' description of their analysis: Nucleated cell counts per sample were estimated from amplification of reference gene primers within the assay. To quantify the absolute abundance of each unique TCRbeta CDR3 rearrangement, sequence reads were collapsed and filtered. For each sample, productive Simpson clonality was calculated as the square root of Simpson's diversity index across productive rearrangements. Here the immuneACCESS table is served through TCRdb, limited to in-frame sequences with V and J called. Missing clones are a known gap in these copies; in checked studies unresolved V genes cover under half, and the rest lacks a known reason. V and J calls and clone size come straight from that table; D and trimming were deduced from the DNA. This sample is represented by a few hundred thousand clones; about nine tenths of them were singletons. The ten largest clones represent approximately 10% of the sample.

At one collaborating source in Seattle, patients were enrolled during active infection and were followed longitudinally through the course of disease. Whole blood was collected in K2EDTA tubes by collaborating institutions according to the institutions' own protocols. For TCRbeta analysis, collaborator samples were shipped as frozen whole blood, as isolated PBMCs, or as DNA extracted from either sample type. Notes on this clone: Its antigen target is currently unknown. Nothing much larger sits one base from this clone, and base qualities are not available.

V and J are truncated by 1 base and 1 base respectively, leaving an intervening sequence of 10 bases. CDR1 and CDR2 (PRHDT, FYEKMQ) derive from the germline V gene (reference sequence). The cysteine opens and the phenylalanine closes a CDR3 of 15 amino acids. Here the CDR3 DNA is all that survives: 45 bases in frame from base 1. The receptor chain draws on TRBV13 and TRBJ1-1, with the D gene call left open. The sequence was collected from a woman aged 30 to 39 with COVID-19, enrolled during active disease. Sequencing used peripheral blood. CDR3 sequence: CASSLARGPNTEAFF. The nucleotides read TGTGCCAGCAGCTTAGCTCGAGGCCCGAACACTGAAGCTTTCTTT.